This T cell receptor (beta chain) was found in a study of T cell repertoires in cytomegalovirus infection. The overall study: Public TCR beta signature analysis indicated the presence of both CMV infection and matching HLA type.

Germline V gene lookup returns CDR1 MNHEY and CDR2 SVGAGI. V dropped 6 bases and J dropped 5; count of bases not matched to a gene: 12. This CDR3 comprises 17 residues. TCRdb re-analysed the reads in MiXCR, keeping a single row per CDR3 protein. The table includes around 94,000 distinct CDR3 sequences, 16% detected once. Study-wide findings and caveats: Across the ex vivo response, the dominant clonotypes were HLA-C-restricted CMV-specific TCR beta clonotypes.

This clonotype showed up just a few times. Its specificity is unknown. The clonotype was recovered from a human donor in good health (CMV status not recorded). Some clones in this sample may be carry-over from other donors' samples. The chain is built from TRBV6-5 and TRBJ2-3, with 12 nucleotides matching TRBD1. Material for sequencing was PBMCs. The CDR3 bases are TGTGCCAGCAGGCGTCAGCCGGGACAGGGGGCGGTAGATACGCAGTATTTT. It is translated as CASRRQPGQGAVDTQYF.